This T cell receptor (beta chain) emerged from a study of T-cell memory formation after mild COVID-19. Study at large: TCR clusters were largely donor specific.

This clonotype showed up many times. Its antigen is not identified. This CDR3 has 16 residues. Broader study findings: Day 15 to 85 contractors were CD4/CD8 balanced; later expanders leaned CD4+. Cross-reactive memory seemingly joined, as some responding clones were found in pre-infection memory.

5'RACE with constant-segment primers built TCRalpha and TCRbeta cDNA libraries with UMIs. TCRdb recomputed calls from the 5' RACE reads with MiXCR, one row per CDR3 protein. This table holds 35,000 to 50,000 distinct CDR3 sequences, around 6.6% found once. The receptor comes from an adult who had mild COVID-19 (a few samples of this study predate the infection). Cell type and time point are not known. The sequenced sample was PBMCs or a T cell subset sorted from them (not recorded which). The chain couples TRBV21-1 to TRBJ2-7; TRBD2 was called by the table and not checked on the DNA. TRBV21-1 is designated a pseudogene. The CDR3 region is CASTKRTGTVSYEQYF. CDR3 DNA sequence: TGTGCCAGCACCAAAAGGACCGGGACTGTCTCCTACGAGCAGTACTTC.